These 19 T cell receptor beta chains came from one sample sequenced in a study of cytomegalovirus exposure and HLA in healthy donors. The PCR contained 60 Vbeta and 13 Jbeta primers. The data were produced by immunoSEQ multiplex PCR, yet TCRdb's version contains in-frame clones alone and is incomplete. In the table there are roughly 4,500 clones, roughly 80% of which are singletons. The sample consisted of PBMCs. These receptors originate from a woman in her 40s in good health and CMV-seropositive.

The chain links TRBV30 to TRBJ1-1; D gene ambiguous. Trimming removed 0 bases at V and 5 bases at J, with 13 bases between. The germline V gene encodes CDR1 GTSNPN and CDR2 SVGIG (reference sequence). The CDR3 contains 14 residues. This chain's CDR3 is CAWSVLGLETEAFF. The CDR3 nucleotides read TGTGCCTGGAGTGTACTAGGGTTGGAGACTGAAGCTTTCTTT.

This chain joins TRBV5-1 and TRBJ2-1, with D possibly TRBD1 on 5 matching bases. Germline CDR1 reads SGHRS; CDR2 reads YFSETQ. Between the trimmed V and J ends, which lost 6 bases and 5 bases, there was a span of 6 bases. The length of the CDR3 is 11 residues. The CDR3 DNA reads TGCGCCAGCACAGGGAACAATGAGCAGTTCTTC. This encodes CASTGNNEQFF.

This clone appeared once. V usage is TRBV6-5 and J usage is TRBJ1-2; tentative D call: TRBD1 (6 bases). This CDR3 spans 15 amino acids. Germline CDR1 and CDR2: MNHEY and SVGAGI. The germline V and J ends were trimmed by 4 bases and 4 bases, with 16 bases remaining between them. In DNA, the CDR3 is TGTGCCAGCAGTTCCAGGACAGAGATGAGCTATGGCTACACCTTC. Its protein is CASSSRTEMSYGYTF.

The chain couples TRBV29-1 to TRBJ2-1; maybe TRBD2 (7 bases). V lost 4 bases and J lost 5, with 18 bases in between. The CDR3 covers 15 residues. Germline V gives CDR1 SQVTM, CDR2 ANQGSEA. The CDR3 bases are TGCAGCGTTGCACGAACGGGGGGCTTGGACAATGAGCAGTTCTTC. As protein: CSVARTGGLDNEQFF.

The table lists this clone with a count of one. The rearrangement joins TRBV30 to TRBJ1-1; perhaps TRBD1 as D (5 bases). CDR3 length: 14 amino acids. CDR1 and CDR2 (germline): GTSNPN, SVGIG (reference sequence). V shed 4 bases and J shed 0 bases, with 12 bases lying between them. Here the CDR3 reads CAWKVPGMNTEAFF. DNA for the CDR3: TGTGCCTGGAAAGTTCCAGGGATGAACACTGAAGCTTTCTTT.

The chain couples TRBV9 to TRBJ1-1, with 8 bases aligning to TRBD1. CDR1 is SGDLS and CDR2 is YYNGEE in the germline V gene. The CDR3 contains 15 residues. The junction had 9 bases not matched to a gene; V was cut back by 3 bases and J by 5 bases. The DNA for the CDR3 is TGTGCCAGCAGCGGGGAACAGGGGGTAGGAACTGAAGCTTTCTTT. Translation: CASSGEQGVGTEAFF.

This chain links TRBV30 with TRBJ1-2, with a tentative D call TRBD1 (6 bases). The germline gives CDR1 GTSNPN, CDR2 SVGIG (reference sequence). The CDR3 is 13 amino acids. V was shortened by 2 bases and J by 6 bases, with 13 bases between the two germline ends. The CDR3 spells CAWSHGTSNGYTF. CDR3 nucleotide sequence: TGTGCCTGGAGTCATGGGACAAGCAATGGCTACACCTTC.

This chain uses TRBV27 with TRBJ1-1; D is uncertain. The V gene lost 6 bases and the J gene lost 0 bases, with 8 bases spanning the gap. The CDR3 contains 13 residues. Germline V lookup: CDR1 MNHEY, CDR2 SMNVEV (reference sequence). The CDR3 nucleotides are TGTGCCAGCAGCTATAAGTTGAACACTGAAGCTTTCTTT. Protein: CASSYKLNTEAFF.

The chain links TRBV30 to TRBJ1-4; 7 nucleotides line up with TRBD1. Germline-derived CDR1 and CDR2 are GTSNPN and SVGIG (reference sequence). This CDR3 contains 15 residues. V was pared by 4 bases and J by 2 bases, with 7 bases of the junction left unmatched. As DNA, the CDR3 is TGTGCCTGGAAACCACCGACAGGGACTAATGAAAAACTGTTTTTT. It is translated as CAWKPPTGTNEKLFF.

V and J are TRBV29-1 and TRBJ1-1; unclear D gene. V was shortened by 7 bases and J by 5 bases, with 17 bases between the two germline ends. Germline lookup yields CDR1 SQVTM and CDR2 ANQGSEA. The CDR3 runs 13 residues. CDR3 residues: CSARGMGGTEAFF. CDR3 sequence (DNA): TGCAGCGCCCGAGGAATGGGAGGGACTGAAGCTTTCTTT.

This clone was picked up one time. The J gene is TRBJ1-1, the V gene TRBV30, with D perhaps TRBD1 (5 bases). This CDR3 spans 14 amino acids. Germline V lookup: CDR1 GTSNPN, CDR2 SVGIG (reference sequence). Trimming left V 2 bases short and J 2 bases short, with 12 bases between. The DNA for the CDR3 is TGTGCCTGGAGTCAGGGCCTACTAAACACTGAAGCTTTCTTT. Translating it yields CAWSQGLLNTEAFF.

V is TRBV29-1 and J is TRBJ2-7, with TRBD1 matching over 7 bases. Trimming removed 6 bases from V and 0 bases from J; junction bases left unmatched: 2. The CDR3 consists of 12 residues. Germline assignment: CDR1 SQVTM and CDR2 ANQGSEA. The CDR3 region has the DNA TGCAGCGTCGGGACAGCCTCCTACGAGCAGTACTTC. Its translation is CSVGTASYEQYF.

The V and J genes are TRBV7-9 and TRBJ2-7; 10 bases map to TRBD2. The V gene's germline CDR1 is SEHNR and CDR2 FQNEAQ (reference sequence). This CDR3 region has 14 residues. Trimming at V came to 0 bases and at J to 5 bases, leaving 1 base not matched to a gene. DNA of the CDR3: TGTGCCAGCAGCTTAGCACTAGCGGGACACGAGCAGTACTTC. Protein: CASSLALAGHEQYF.

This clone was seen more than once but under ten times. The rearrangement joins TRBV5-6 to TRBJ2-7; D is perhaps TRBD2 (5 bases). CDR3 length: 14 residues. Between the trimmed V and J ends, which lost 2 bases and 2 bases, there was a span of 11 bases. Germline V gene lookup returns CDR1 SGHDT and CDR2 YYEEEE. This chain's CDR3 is CASSFEGETYEQYF. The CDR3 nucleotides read TGTGCCAGCAGCTTTGAGGGAGAAACCTACGAGCAGTACTTC.

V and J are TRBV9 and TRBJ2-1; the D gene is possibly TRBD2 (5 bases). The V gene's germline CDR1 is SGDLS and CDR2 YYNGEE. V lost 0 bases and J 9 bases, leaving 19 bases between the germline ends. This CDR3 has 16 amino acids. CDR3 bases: TGTGCCAGCAGCGTAGTGGACGGGGTGGGGTATGGTGAGCAGTTCTTC. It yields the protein CASSVVDGVGYGEQFF.

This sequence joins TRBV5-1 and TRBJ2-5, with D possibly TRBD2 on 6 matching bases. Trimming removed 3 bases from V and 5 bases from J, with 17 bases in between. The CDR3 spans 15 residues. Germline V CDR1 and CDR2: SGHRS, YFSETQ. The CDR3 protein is CASSSLGGLGETQYF. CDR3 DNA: TGCGCCAGCAGCTCCCTCGGGGGATTAGGGGAGACCCAGTACTTC.

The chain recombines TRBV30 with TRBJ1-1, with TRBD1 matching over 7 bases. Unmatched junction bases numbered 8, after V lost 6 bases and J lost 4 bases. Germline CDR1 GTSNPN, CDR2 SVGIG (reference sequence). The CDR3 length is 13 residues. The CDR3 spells CACDRDGVTEAFF. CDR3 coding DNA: TGTGCCTGCGACAGGGATGGAGTCACTGAAGCTTTCTTT.

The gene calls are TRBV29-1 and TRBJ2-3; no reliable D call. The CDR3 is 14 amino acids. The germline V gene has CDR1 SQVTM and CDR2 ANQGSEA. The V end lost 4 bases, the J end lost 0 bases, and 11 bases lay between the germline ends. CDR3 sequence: CSVAAFTSTDTQYF. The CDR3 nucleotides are TGCAGCGTTGCAGCGTTTACTAGCACAGATACGCAGTATTTT.

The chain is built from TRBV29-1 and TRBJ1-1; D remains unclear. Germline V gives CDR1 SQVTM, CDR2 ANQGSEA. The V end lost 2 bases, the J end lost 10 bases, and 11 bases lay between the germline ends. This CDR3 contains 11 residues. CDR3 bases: TGCAGCGTTGAACTTGGGCTTAGAGCTTTCTTT. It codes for CSVELGLRAFF.